Presented here are 9 T cell receptor beta chains from one specimen sequenced in a study of blood T cell repertoires in COVID-19. The repertoire was sequenced with immunoSEQ multiplex PCR; TCRdb's copy has only in-frame clones and lacks some. The sample has about 150,000 clones, under 95% seen once. Sequenced: peripheral blood. Receptor source: a man aged 50-59 years with acute or convalescent COVID-19.

This clone was seen once. The chain carries TRBV19 and TRBJ1-5; unclear D gene. In germline, CDR1 is LNHDA, CDR2 SQIVND (reference sequence). V was pared by 1 base and J by 1 base, with 8 bases between. This CDR3 has 15 amino acids. The CDR3 DNA is TGTGCCAGTAGTATAGTCACCGGGAGCAATCAGCCCCAGCATTTT. This encodes CASSIVTGSNQPQHF.

This chain joins TRBV7-9 and TRBJ2-4, with 9 bases fitting TRBD2. The CDR3 extends over 19 amino acids. With 7 bases clipped from V and 11 bases from J, the junction kept 27 bases outside the gene matches. Looked up from germline, CDR1 is SEHNR and CDR2 is FQNEAQ (reference sequence). The DNA for the CDR3 is TGTGCCAGCACCCCCGTGGGGGCGGGAGGGCCGCATTTGAATCTGGTTCAGTACTTC. Protein product: CASTPVGAGGPHLNLVQYF.

The CDR3 here is CASSFAGTNTEAFF. CDR3 nucleotides: TGTGCCAGCAGCTTTGCAGGGACAAACACTGAAGCTTTCTTT. The V and J genes are TRBV7-9 and TRBJ1-1; the D gene is possibly TRBD1 (6 bases). V lost 3 bases and J 2 bases, leaving 10 bases between the germline ends. The CDR3 sequence is 14 residues long. CDR1 is SEHNR and CDR2 is FQNEAQ in the germline V gene (reference sequence).

The chain is built from TRBV9 and TRBJ2-3; 13 nucleotides agree with TRBD2. The CDR3 loop spans 17 amino acids. Unmatched junction bases numbered 4, after V lost 0 bases and J lost 3 bases. Germline CDR1 and CDR2: SGDLS and YYNGEE. This chain's CDR3 is CASSVELAGGPTDTQYF. The CDR3 DNA reads TGTGCCAGCAGCGTAGAACTAGCGGGGGGGCCAACAGATACGCAGTATTTT. Full variable domain (outside the CDR3, taken from reference TRBV9 and TRBJ2-3): DSGVTQTPKHLITATGQRVTLRCSPRSGDLSVYWYQQSLDQGLQFLIQYYNGEERAKGNILERFSAQQFPDLHSELNLSSLELGDSALYFCASSVELAGGPTDTQYFGPGTRLTVL.

The chain has TRBV4-2 and TRBJ1-1, with D maybe TRBD1 (6 bases). Trimming removed 0 bases at V and 4 bases at J, with 15 bases between. There are 16 residues in the CDR3. Germline V lookup: CDR1 LGHNA, CDR2 YNFKEQ. CDR3 DNA sequence: TGTGCCAGCAGCCAAGAAGTCACAGGGAGAGGCACTGAAGCTTTCTTT. Translating it yields CASSQEVTGRGTEAFF.

The V call is TRBV5-1, the J call TRBJ2-7; 8 bases fit TRBD1. The V and J ends lost 4 bases and 3 bases, in that order; junction bases with no gene match: 6. CDR3 length: 14 residues. Germline-derived CDR1 and CDR2 are SGHRS and YFSETQ. For the CDR3, the DNA is TGCGCCAGCAGCGCCGTCGGACAGGGCTACGAGCAGTACTTC. Its protein is CASSAVGQGYEQYF.

The V call is TRBV6-5, the J call TRBJ2-1, with TRBD2 identical over 10 bases. CDR1 is MNHEY and CDR2 is SVGAGI in the germline V gene. This CDR3 contains 15 residues. V was pared by 6 bases and J by 7 bases, with 9 bases of the junction left unmatched. In DNA form, the CDR3 reads TGTGCCAGCAGGCAAGCGGGGGGGGCGGCTAATGAGCAGTTCTTC. Its translation: CASRQAGGAANEQFF.

The gene calls are TRBV7-9 and TRBJ2-5; 10 bases agree with TRBD2. V shed 4 bases, J shed 2 bases, and the junction held 7 bases outside the gene matches. CDR3 length: 16 residues. Germline assignment: CDR1 SEHNR and CDR2 FQNEAQ (reference sequence). This CDR3 reads CASSSYSGRSQETQYF. The CDR3 DNA reads TGTGCCAGCAGCTCATATAGCGGGAGGAGTCAAGAGACCCAGTACTTC.

The chain couples TRBV3-1 (or the pseudogene TRBV3-2) to TRBJ2-2, with 7 bases lining up with TRBD2. V lost 1 base and J lost 1; bases outside the gene matches: 6. In germline, CDR1 is LGHDT, CDR2 YNNKEL (reference sequence). The CDR3 loop spans 17 amino acids. The CDR3 sequence is CASSQAGRGENTGELFF. The CDR3 region has the DNA TGTGCCAGCAGCCAAGCTGGGAGGGGCGAGAACACCGGGGAGCTGTTTTTT.